This is a list of T cell receptor beta chains from one sample in a study of blood T cell repertoires in COVID-19. This table comes from immunoSEQ multiplex PCR, and its TCRdb copy is limited to in-frame clones, with some not included. The table lists about 200,000 clones, 85% to 90% of them singletons. Material for sequencing was peripheral blood. Receptors originate from a woman in her seventies with acute or convalescent COVID-19. The CDR3 runs from the conserved cysteine through the conserved F or W. The order of the fields is D gene, clone size, J gene, V gene, CDR3 protein, CDR3 DNA. The D gene is left open where the match is weak. Where a row states a size, it is once, few, many or the class of an expanded clone; other rows omit it.

d_call: TRBD1; clone_size: .; j_call: TRBJ1-5; v_call: TRBV5-1; cdr3_aa: CASSSGQGGQPQHF; cdr3_nt: TGCGCCAGCAGCTCTGGACAGGGGGGTCAGCCCCAGCATTTT
d_call: TRBD2; clone_size: .; j_call: TRBJ2-5; v_call: TRBV7-9; cdr3_aa: CASSFGTSSQETQYF; cdr3_nt: TGTGCCAGCAGCTTCGGGACTAGCTCGCAAGAGACCCAGTACTTC
d_call: .; clone_size: few; j_call: TRBJ2-7; v_call: TRBV5-8; cdr3_aa: CASSLIGGWYEQYF; cdr3_nt: TGTGCCAGCAGCTTGATTGGGGGCTGGTACGAGCAGTACTTC
d_call: TRBD1; clone_size: .; j_call: TRBJ1-5; v_call: TRBV7-2; cdr3_aa: CASSFGQGHQPQHF; cdr3_nt: TGTGCCAGCAGCTTCGGACAGGGCCATCAGCCCCAGCATTTT
d_call: TRBD1; clone_size: .; j_call: TRBJ1-5; v_call: TRBV12-5; cdr3_aa: CASGLGTDRRPYSNQPQHF; cdr3_nt: TGTGCTAGTGGTTTAGGCACGGACAGGCGGCCTTATAGCAATCAGCCCCAGCATTTT
d_call: .; clone_size: .; j_call: TRBJ1-1; v_call: TRBV23-1; cdr3_aa: CASAPLGATEAFF; cdr3_nt: TGCGCCAGCGCGCCCTTAGGGGCGACTGAAGCTTTCTTT
d_call: .; clone_size: few; j_call: TRBJ1-1; v_call: TRBV5-1; cdr3_aa: CASSHPGQNTEAFF; cdr3_nt: TGCGCCAGCAGCCATCCGGGACAGAACACTGAAGCTTTCTTT
d_call: TRBD1; clone_size: .; j_call: TRBJ2-3; v_call: TRBV4-1; cdr3_aa: CASSPPDRAKDTQYF; cdr3_nt: TGCGCCAGCAGCCCCCCGGACAGGGCAAAAGATACGCAGTATTTT
d_call: TRBD1; clone_size: few; j_call: TRBJ2-7; v_call: TRBV11-2; cdr3_aa: CASSHGQGLYF; cdr3_nt: TGTGCCAGCAGCCACGGACAGGGGCTGTACTTC
d_call: .; clone_size: .; j_call: TRBJ1-5; v_call: TRBV19; cdr3_aa: CASSTAQGSNQPQHF; cdr3_nt: TGTGCCAGTAGTACCGCACAGGGTAGCAATCAGCCCCAGCATTTT
d_call: TRBD1; clone_size: few; j_call: TRBJ1-5; v_call: TRBV4-2; cdr3_aa: CASSRDRGSNQPQHF; cdr3_nt: TGTGCCAGCAGCCGGGACAGGGGGAGCAATCAGCCCCAGCATTTT
d_call: .; clone_size: .; j_call: TRBJ1-2; v_call: TRBV3-1/TRBV3-2; cdr3_aa: CASSQGIDNSLYGYTF; cdr3_nt: TGTGCCAGCAGCCAAGGAATTGATAACAGCCTCTATGGCTACACCTTC
d_call: .; clone_size: .; j_call: TRBJ1-1; v_call: TRBV28; cdr3_aa: CASSFSSRGTEAFF; cdr3_nt: TGTGCCAGCAGTTTTTCGTCCCGGGGCACTGAAGCTTTCTTT
d_call: .; clone_size: .; j_call: TRBJ2-6; v_call: TRBV6-5; cdr3_aa: CASSSVTGGANVLTF; cdr3_nt: TGTGCCAGCAGTTCCGTAACAGGTGGGGCCAACGTCCTGACTTTC
d_call: .; clone_size: once; j_call: TRBJ2-7; v_call: TRBV6-5; cdr3_aa: CASMTRGPPYEQYF; cdr3_nt: TGTGCCAGCATGACCAGGGGCCCCCCCTACGAGCAGTACTTC
d_call: .; clone_size: .; j_call: TRBJ2-7; v_call: TRBV5-6; cdr3_aa: CASSYQRHGEQYF; cdr3_nt: TGTGCCAGCAGCTACCAGAGACATGGGGAGCAGTACTTC
d_call: .; clone_size: .; j_call: TRBJ2-2; v_call: TRBV3-1/TRBV3-2; cdr3_aa: CASSQQGGHGELFF; cdr3_nt: TGTGCCAGCAGCCAACAGGGGGGTCACGGGGAGCTGTTTTTT
d_call: TRBD1; clone_size: .; j_call: TRBJ2-2; v_call: TRBV5-1; cdr3_aa: CASSSGTGLNTGELFF; cdr3_nt: TGCGCCAGCAGCTCCGGGACAGGGTTGAACACCGGGGAGCTGTTTTTT
d_call: TRBD2; clone_size: .; j_call: TRBJ2-3; v_call: TRBV5-4; cdr3_aa: CASSETSGRWDTQYF; cdr3_nt: TGTGCCAGCAGCGAGACTAGCGGGAGGTGGGATACGCAGTATTTT
d_call: .; clone_size: .; j_call: TRBJ1-2; v_call: TRBV7-9; cdr3_aa: CASSLAIPGGYTF; cdr3_nt: TGTGCCAGCAGCTTAGCTATCCCCGGTGGCTACACCTTC
d_call: .; clone_size: .; j_call: TRBJ1-6; v_call: TRBV24-1; cdr3_aa: CATSDSPEVLHF; cdr3_nt: TGTGCCACCAGTGATTCCCCCGAGGTCCTCCACTTT
d_call: .; clone_size: .; j_call: TRBJ2-4; v_call: TRBV6-2/TRBV6-3; cdr3_aa: CASSYFSGGNIQYF; cdr3_nt: TGTGCCAGCAGTTACTTTTCTGGGGGGAACATTCAGTACTTC
d_call: .; clone_size: .; j_call: TRBJ2-3; v_call: TRBV7-9; cdr3_aa: CASTTEYRADTQYF; cdr3_nt: TGTGCCAGCACCACCGAGTACAGGGCAGATACGCAGTATTTT
d_call: TRBD1; clone_size: once; j_call: TRBJ1-3; v_call: TRBV18; cdr3_aa: CASSPPGTGSGNTIYF; cdr3_nt: TGTGCCAGCTCACCACCGGGGACAGGGTCTGGAAACACCATATATTTT
d_call: TRBD2; clone_size: .; j_call: TRBJ2-3; v_call: TRBV5-1; cdr3_aa: CASSLLAGLNPTDTQYF; cdr3_nt: TGCGCCAGCAGCCTCTTAGCGGGTCTAAACCCCACAGATACGCAGTATTTT
d_call: TRBD2; clone_size: once; j_call: TRBJ2-1; v_call: TRBV9; cdr3_aa: CASSATSGSYNEQFF; cdr3_nt: TGTGCCAGCAGCGCGACTAGCGGGAGCTACAATGAGCAGTTCTTC
d_call: .; clone_size: .; j_call: TRBJ1-1; v_call: TRBV7-9; cdr3_aa: CASSLGVAEAFF; cdr3_nt: TGTGCCAGCAGCTTAGGTGTCGCTGAAGCTTTCTTT
d_call: .; clone_size: .; j_call: TRBJ2-1; v_call: TRBV7-2; cdr3_aa: CASSPTHGILGNEQFF; cdr3_nt: TGTGCCAGCAGCCCTACCCACGGGATACTGGGCAATGAGCAGTTCTTC
d_call: TRBD2; clone_size: once; j_call: TRBJ2-3; v_call: TRBV3-1/TRBV3-2; cdr3_aa: CASSHEREASTDTQYF; cdr3_nt: TGTGCCAGCAGCCACGAGCGGGAGGCAAGCACAGATACGCAGTATTTT
d_call: TRBD2; clone_size: .; j_call: TRBJ2-3; v_call: TRBV12-5; cdr3_aa: CASGLRPVRSGKYTDTQYF; cdr3_nt: TGTGCTAGTGGTTTGCGGCCGGTCAGGAGCGGGAAATATACAGATACGCAGTATTTT
d_call: TRBD1; clone_size: .; j_call: TRBJ2-2; v_call: TRBV7-6; cdr3_aa: CASSLGQGSNTGELFF; cdr3_nt: TGTGCCAGCAGCTTAGGACAGGGGAGTAACACCGGGGAGCTGTTTTTT
d_call: TRBD2; clone_size: .; j_call: TRBJ2-3; v_call: TRBV11-3; cdr3_aa: CASSVTSGRGRRTDTQYF; cdr3_nt: TGTGCCAGCAGCGTGACTAGCGGGAGGGGTAGGCGCACAGATACGCAGTATTTT
d_call: TRBD1; clone_size: .; j_call: TRBJ2-7; v_call: TRBV5-1; cdr3_aa: CASSSQGGPYEQYF; cdr3_nt: TGCGCCAGCAGCTCACAGGGGGGCCCCTACGAGCAGTACTTC
d_call: TRBD2; clone_size: .; j_call: TRBJ2-1; v_call: TRBV4-1; cdr3_aa: CASSQEGGGLALSSSYNEQFF; cdr3_nt: TGCGCCAGCAGCCAAGAGGGGGGGGGACTAGCGCTTAGTAGCTCCTACAATGAGCAGTTCTTC
d_call: .; clone_size: .; j_call: TRBJ2-3; v_call: TRBV5-1; cdr3_aa: CASTRDWGTDTQYF; cdr3_nt: TGCGCCAGCACGCGGGATTGGGGCACAGATACGCAGTATTTT
d_call: TRBD2; clone_size: .; j_call: TRBJ2-7; v_call: TRBV7-2; cdr3_aa: CASSRGLAGSYEQYF; cdr3_nt: TGTGCCAGCAGCCGCGGACTAGCGGGTTCCTACGAGCAGTACTTC
d_call: .; clone_size: .; j_call: TRBJ2-2; v_call: TRBV7-8; cdr3_aa: CASRPRGSGELFF; cdr3_nt: TGTGCCAGCAGACCCAGGGGATCCGGGGAGCTGTTTTTT
d_call: .; clone_size: .; j_call: TRBJ2-1; v_call: TRBV24-1; cdr3_aa: CATSDPSGEGRRRNEQFF; cdr3_nt: TGTGCCACCAGTGACCCTTCCGGCGAAGGGAGAAGGCGCAATGAGCAGTTCTTC
d_call: TRBD2; clone_size: .; j_call: TRBJ2-1; v_call: TRBV4-1; cdr3_aa: CASSQDPASGNKDEQFF; cdr3_nt: TGCGCCAGCAGCCAAGATCCCGCTAGCGGGAATAAAGATGAGCAGTTCTTC
d_call: TRBD1; clone_size: .; j_call: TRBJ2-4; v_call: TRBV10-3; cdr3_aa: CAISESTPGQGVINIQYF; cdr3_nt: TGTGCCATCAGTGAGTCGACTCCGGGACAGGGGGTCATAAACATTCAGTACTTC
d_call: .; clone_size: once; j_call: TRBJ2-2; v_call: TRBV27; cdr3_aa: CASSLRGRNTGELFF; cdr3_nt: TGTGCCAGCAGTTTAAGGGGCAGAAACACCGGGGAGCTGTTTTTT
d_call: .; clone_size: .; j_call: TRBJ1-2; v_call: TRBV28; cdr3_aa: CASTGNYGYTF; cdr3_nt: TGTGCCAGCACAGGGAACTATGGCTACACCTTC
d_call: .; clone_size: .; j_call: TRBJ1-1; v_call: TRBV5-1; cdr3_aa: CASTIDSLNTEAFF; cdr3_nt: TGCGCCAGCACAATAGACAGCTTGAACACTGAAGCTTTCTTT
d_call: TRBD1; clone_size: .; j_call: TRBJ1-6; v_call: TRBV11-3; cdr3_aa: CASTRTGGLGSPLHF; cdr3_nt: TGTGCCAGCACCAGGACAGGAGGGCTGGGTTCACCCCTCCACTTT
d_call: .; clone_size: .; j_call: TRBJ2-5; v_call: TRBV10-1; cdr3_aa: CASSELRGLETQYF; cdr3_nt: TGCGCCAGCAGTGAATTGCGGGGCCTAGAGACCCAGTACTTC
d_call: .; clone_size: .; j_call: TRBJ1-6; v_call: TRBV5-1; cdr3_aa: CASSFQGTDSPLHF; cdr3_nt: TGCGCCAGCAGCTTTCAGGGTACGGATTCACCCCTCCACTTT
d_call: TRBD1; clone_size: .; j_call: TRBJ2-5; v_call: TRBV6-5; cdr3_aa: CASSYPGQFGEGTQYF; cdr3_nt: TGTGCCAGCAGTTACCCGGGACAGTTCGGAGAGGGGACCCAGTACTTC
d_call: .; clone_size: .; j_call: TRBJ1-6; v_call: TRBV10-3; cdr3_aa: CAISGGDYNSPLHF; cdr3_nt: TGTGCCATCAGTGGGGGGGACTATAATTCACCCCTCCACTTT
d_call: TRBD2; clone_size: .; j_call: TRBJ2-2; v_call: TRBV5-4; cdr3_aa: CASSFIGGRAGELFF; cdr3_nt: TGTGCCAGCAGCTTCATCGGCGGGAGGGCCGGGGAGCTGTTTTTT
d_call: TRBD1; clone_size: .; j_call: TRBJ1-1; v_call: TRBV5-1; cdr3_aa: CASSAGGVLTEAFF; cdr3_nt: TGCGCCAGCAGTGCAGGGGGCGTACTCACTGAAGCTTTCTTT
d_call: .; clone_size: .; j_call: TRBJ1-2; v_call: TRBV7-9; cdr3_aa: CASSSRQAYYTF; cdr3_nt: TGTGCCAGCAGCTCAAGACAGGCGTACTACACCTTC
d_call: TRBD1; clone_size: .; j_call: TRBJ2-7; v_call: TRBV6-5; cdr3_aa: CASSYSRTGFYEQYF; cdr3_nt: TGTGCCAGCAGTTACTCGCGGACAGGATTCTACGAGCAGTACTTC
d_call: .; clone_size: once; j_call: TRBJ2-5; v_call: TRBV6-5; cdr3_aa: CASSYQRGQETQYF; cdr3_nt: TGTGCCAGCAGTTACCAACGGGGGCAAGAGACCCAGTACTTC
d_call: TRBD1; clone_size: few; j_call: TRBJ2-5; v_call: TRBV2; cdr3_aa: CASSETGRETQYF; cdr3_nt: TGTGCCAGCAGTGAGACAGGGAGAGAGACCCAGTACTTC
d_call: TRBD1; clone_size: .; j_call: TRBJ1-1; v_call: TRBV10-3; cdr3_aa: CAISEDRETAFF; cdr3_nt: TGTGCCATCAGTGAGGACAGGGAAACGGCTTTCTTT